These T cell receptor beta chains were read from a single sample in a study of CD8+ T cells in alopecia areata. Here immunoSEQ multiplex PCR was the method, and the copy in TCRdb shows in-frame clones only, minus some. In the table there are approximately 280,000 clones, 58% of which are singletons. The specimen comprised CD4+ T cells sorted from blood, sampled at week 24, from a patient treated with tofacitinib. Receptors originate from a human donor with alopecia areata. CDR3s include the opening cysteine and the closing phenylalanine or tryptophan. Each record gives: V gene, clone size, J gene, D gene, CDR3 DNA, CDR3 protein. A D gene is named only where the DNA matches it firmly. Where a row states a size, it is once, few, many or the class of an expanded clone; other rows omit it.

TRBV6-5	NA	TRBJ1-2	NA	TGTGCCAGCAGCCCAGGGAACTATGGCTACACCTTC	CASSPGNYGYTF
TRBV2	NA	TRBJ1-2	TRBD1	TGTGCCAGCAGTGAAGCTCGCCAGGGGGACTACACCTTC	CASSEARQGDYTF
TRBV27	NA	TRBJ2-7	NA	TGTGCCAGCAGGCTATCTCCGGGACCTCCTTACGAGCAGTACTTC	CASRLSPGPPYEQYF
TRBV7-9	NA	TRBJ1-5	NA	TGTGCCAGCAGCTTAGCAGCCGGGGTTGGCAATCAGCCCCAGCATTTT	CASSLAAGVGNQPQHF
TRBV20-1	NA	TRBJ1-2	NA	TGCAGTGCTAGAGATAGGGAAACCCTCTTC	CSARDRETLF
TRBV30	NA	TRBJ2-3	NA	TGTGCCTGGAGGACCACAGATACGCAGTATTTT	CAWRTTDTQYF
TRBV14	NA	TRBJ2-4	NA	TGTGCCAGCAGCCAAGATGGGACCGTCACCAAAAACATTCAGTACTTC	CASSQDGTVTKNIQYF
TRBV2	NA	TRBJ1-6	NA	TGTGCCAGCCGGACTGATATCCTAGAAGGGTCACCCCTCCACTTT	CASRTDILEGSPLHF
TRBV7-3	NA	TRBJ1-2	NA	TGTGCCAGCAGCTTAACGCCTGCTAACTATGGCTACACCTTC	CASSLTPANYGYTF
TRBV30	NA	TRBJ2-7	NA	TGTGCCTGGCGGGGACTGGTCCACGAGCAGTACTTC	CAWRGLVHEQYF
TRBV6-5	few	TRBJ2-7	TRBD1	TGTGCCAGCTCCAGGGGGTTCTACGAGCAGTACTTC	CASSRGFYEQYF
TRBV6-6	few	TRBJ1-4	TRBD1	TGTGCCAGCCTTCTGTCGGACAGGGGACGACTGTTTTTT	CASLLSDRGRLFF
TRBV5-1	NA	TRBJ2-5	TRBD2	TGCGCCAGCAGCTGGGGACTAGTGGGTGAGACCCAGTACTTC	CASSWGLVGETQYF
TRBV20-1	NA	TRBJ2-5	NA	TGCAGTGCTAGACGGGAGACCCAGTACTTC	CSARRETQYF
TRBV30	NA	TRBJ2-1	NA	TGTGCCTGGAGTTTCCCCGTGTGGGGGCCCGGGGATGAGCAGTTCTTC	CAWSFPVWGPGDEQFF
TRBV7-2	few	TRBJ2-7	TRBD1	TGTGCCAGCAGCCGCCAGACAGGGTCCGAGCAGTACTTC	CASSRQTGSEQYF
TRBV9	NA	TRBJ1-2	NA	TGTGCCAGCAGCGAGACCGCCGCCAATATCCACCGAATATTC	CASSETAANIHRIF
TRBV29-1	NA	TRBJ2-5	NA	TGCAGCGTTCAGACAGGGGAGGGAGAGACCCAGTACTTC	CSVQTGEGETQYF
TRBV4-1	NA	TRBJ1-4	NA	TGCGCCAGCAGCCGCGGACCTCGCGATAATGAAAAACTGTTTTTT	CASSRGPRDNEKLFF
TRBV30	NA	TRBJ2-7	NA	TGTGCCTGGAGTCCCCCGAGGGAAAGGCTTCGCGAGCAGTACTTC	CAWSPPRERLREQYF
TRBV11-2	few	TRBJ2-4	NA	TGTGCCAGCAGATCTCTCCGGGGGAATGACAAAAACATTCAGTACTTC	CASRSLRGNDKNIQYF
TRBV30	few	TRBJ1-6	NA	TGTGCCTGGAGGACAACAGGGCATAATTCACCCCTCCACTTT	CAWRTTGHNSPLHF
TRBV18	NA	TRBJ2-7	TRBD1	TGTGCCAGCTCACGCCCCGGGACAGCTACCTACGAGCAGTACTTC	CASSRPGTATYEQYF
TRBV6-1	NA	TRBJ2-6	NA	TGTGCCAGCAGTGCTAAGACGTACTCTGGGGCCAACGTCCTGACTTTC	CASSAKTYSGANVLTF
TRBV2	NA	TRBJ1-1	NA	TGTGCCAGCAGTCCCTCCGTTTCCGCTGAAGCTTTCTTT	CASSPSVSAEAFF